Following are 16 T cell receptor beta chains from one sample sequenced in a study of blood T cell repertoires in COVID-19. The protocol was immunoSEQ multiplex PCR, while the TCRdb copy is restricted to in-frame clones and leaves out a portion. This table has 150,000 to 200,000 clones, 80% to 90% appearing once. Sequences were obtained from peripheral blood. These receptors were collected from a man between 40 and 49 years old who had recovered from COVID-19.

A single count supports this clone. V usage is TRBV7-2 and J usage is TRBJ2-2; perhaps D is TRBD1 or TRBD2 (7 bases each). CDR1 is SGHTA and CDR2 is FQGNSA in the germline V gene. V lost 9 bases and J lost 2, with 13 bases in between. The CDR3 length is 14 residues. The CDR3 nucleotides read TGTGCCAGGAGCGGGACAGTCAACACCGGGGAGCTGTTTTTT. It is translated as CARSGTVNTGELFF. Drawing the rest from reference TRBV7-2 and TRBJ2-2, the complete variable domain is GAGVSQSPSNKVTEKGKDVELRCDPISGHTALYWYRQSLGQGLEFLIYFQGNSAPDKSGLPSDRFSAERTGGSVSTLTIQRTQQEDSAVYLCARSGTVNTGELFFGEGSRLTVL.

The V gene is TRBV18, the J gene TRBJ2-7; 7 bases fit TRBD1. Losses at the gene ends were 4 bases for V and 6 bases for J; bases not matched to a gene: 12. There are 15 residues in the CDR3. The germline V gene encodes CDR1 KGHSH and CDR2 LQKENI. CDR3 DNA: TGTGCCAGCTCACGGGACACTAGGGGGCAGTCCGAGCAGTACTTC. Protein product: CASSRDTRGQSEQYF.

Sample share makes this clone medium-sized (0.01 to 0.1%). J is TRBJ1-5 and V is TRBV7-9, with D tentatively TRBD1 (5 bases). Germline values: CDR1 SEHNR, CDR2 FQNEAQ (reference sequence). Trimming left V 1 base short and J 7 bases short, with 8 bases between. This CDR3 contains 13 residues. DNA for the CDR3: TGTGCCAGCAGCTTAGGTCAGGGCCAGCCCCAGCATTTT. This translates into CASSLGQGQPQHF.

The chain employs TRBV28 and TRBJ1-3, with D unresolved. The CDR3 contains 14 residues. The germline V and J ends were trimmed by 7 bases and 2 bases, with 12 bases remaining between them. Per the germline V gene, CDR1 is MDHEN and CDR2 is SYDVKM. CDR3 sequence (DNA): TGTGCCAGCACCGTCGGGGTTGCTGGAAACACCATATATTTT. Amino acids: CASTVGVAGNTIYF. Complete variable domain (other parts from reference TRBV28 and TRBJ1-3): DVKVTQSSRYLVKRTGEKVFLECVQDMDHENMFWYRQDPGLGLRLIYFSYDVKMKEKGDIPEGYSVSREKKERFSLILESASTNQTSMYLCASTVGVAGNTIYFGEGSWLTVV.

J is TRBJ2-1 and V is TRBV9; weak D call: TRBD2 (5 bases). Trimming shortened V by 0 bases and J by 2 bases, and 9 bases separated the two germline ends. The CDR3 consists of 15 residues. Germline CDR1 and CDR2: SGDLS and YYNGEE. CDR3 sequence (DNA): TGTGCCAGCAGCGTAGAGGGCGGGCCCTACAATGAGCAGTTCTTC. Amino acids: CASSVEGGPYNEQFF.

This chain links TRBV9 with TRBJ2-2, with 8 bases matching TRBD2. Germline V gene sequence: CDR1 SGDLS, CDR2 YYNGEE. CDR3 size: 15 residues. Trimming removed 6 bases from V and 1 base from J; junction bases left unmatched: 5. DNA for the CDR3: TGTGCCAGCACCGGGACTAGGGGGAACACCGGGGAGCTGTTTTTT. This sequence encodes CASTGTRGNTGELFF. Full variable domain (remainder filled in from reference TRBV9 and TRBJ2-2): DSGVTQTPKHLITATGQRVTLRCSPRSGDLSVYWYQQSLDQGLQFLIQYYNGEERAKGNILERFSAQQFPDLHSELNLSSLELGDSALYFCASTGTRGNTGELFFGEGSRLTVL.

The rearrangement joins TRBV10-3 to TRBJ1-1, with D possibly being TRBD1 (5 bases). The germline CDR1 and CDR2 sequences are ENHRY and SYGVKD. The CDR3 consists of 15 residues. Trimming took 6 bases from V and 2 from J, leaving 16 bases between them. Here the CDR3 reads CAIRAVDKPNTEAFF. In DNA form, the CDR3 reads TGTGCCATCAGAGCCGTGGACAAGCCAAACACTGAAGCTTTCTTT.

The chain's CDR3 is CASSPHPGAGDTDTQYF. For the CDR3, the DNA is TGTGCCAGCAGCCCACACCCAGGAGCGGGAGATACAGATACGCAGTATTTT. The rearrangement uses TRBV7-6 and TRBJ2-3; 8 nucleotides align to TRBD2. The V gene's germline CDR1 is SGHVS and CDR2 FNYEAQ. The CDR3 totals 17 residues. J gave up 3 bases and V 5 bases, and 13 bases lay outside the gene matches.

This rearrangement joins TRBV5-1 to TRBJ2-7, with a possible D match to TRBD2 (6 bases). With 0 bases removed from V and 6 bases from J, the gap between germline ends came to 13 bases. This CDR3 spans 14 amino acids. Per germline, CDR1 SGHRS and CDR2 YFSETQ. CDR3 in amino acids: CASSLATTGAEQYF. CDR3 sequence (DNA): TGCGCCAGCAGCTTGGCCACTACGGGAGCCGAGCAGTACTTC. The full variable domain, completed using reference TRBV5-1 and TRBJ2-7, is KAGVTQTPRYLIKTRGQQVTLSCSPISGHRSVSWYQQTPGQGLQFLFEYFSETQRNKGNFPGRFSGRQFSNSRSEMNVSTLELGDSALYLCASSLATTGAEQYFGPGTRLTVT.

This clone was seen only a few times. The rearrangement joins TRBV5-1 to TRBJ1-4; D is unclear. The germline V and J ends were trimmed by 6 bases and 3 bases, with 9 bases remaining between them. The CDR3 is 13 residues long. Germline CDR1 and CDR2: SGHRS and YFSETQ. The CDR3: CASKLNSNEKLFF. In DNA form, the CDR3 reads TGCGCCAGCAAACTCAATTCTAATGAAAAACTGTTTTTT.

The rearrangement joins TRBV7-2 to TRBJ2-3, with 7 bases identical to TRBD2. The trim removed 0 bases at V and 6 bases at J, leaving 12 bases unmatched. Per germline, CDR1 SGHTA and CDR2 FQGNSA. The CDR3 spans 17 residues. The CDR3 sequence: CASSLAGGELARDTQYF. The CDR3, as DNA: TGTGCCAGCAGCTTAGCGGGAGGGGAATTGGCCCGGGATACGCAGTATTTT. Looking up the rest from reference TRBV7-2 and TRBJ2-3 gives the full variable domain: GAGVSQSPSNKVTEKGKDVELRCDPISGHTALYWYRQSLGQGLEFLIYFQGNSAPDKSGLPSDRFSAERTGGSVSTLTIQRTQQEDSAVYLCASSLAGGELARDTQYFGPGTRLTVL.

The chain links TRBV9 to TRBJ1-1; 7 positions agree with TRBD1. Germline CDR1 SGDLS, CDR2 YYNGEE. This CDR3 region has 13 residues. The trim removed 4 bases at V and 10 bases at J, leaving 10 bases unmatched. The CDR3 region has the DNA TGTGCCAGCAGCCCAACTTTAGGGGGCATAGCTTTCTTT. Translated, it gives CASSPTLGGIAFF.

The chain carries TRBV19 and TRBJ1-6; D unresolved. In germline, CDR1 is LNHDA, CDR2 SQIVND (reference sequence). CDR3 length: 13 amino acids. Trimming removed 3 bases at V and 7 bases at J, with 7 bases between. CDR3 residues: CASSMRLNSPLHF. In DNA, the CDR3 is TGTGCCAGTAGTATGAGGCTCAATTCACCCCTCCACTTT.

The rearrangement links TRBV11-3 to TRBJ2-5, with D possibly being TRBD1 (5 bases). CDR3 length: 14 amino acids. V gave up 5 bases and J gave up 4 bases, with 14 bases separating them. Per germline, CDR1 SGHNT and CDR2 YENEEA. In DNA form, the CDR3 reads TGTGCCAGCAGCCCGTCTAGGGGTTCAGAGACCCAGTACTTC. This translates into CASSPSRGSETQYF.

V is TRBV18 and J is TRBJ2-3, with 9 nucleotides matching TRBD1. Germline CDR1 KGHSH, CDR2 LQKENI. The CDR3 totals 16 residues. Trimming removed 4 bases from V and 3 bases from J; junction bases left unmatched: 8. CDR3 amino acids: CASSQISGTGTDTQYF. The DNA of the CDR3 is TGTGCCAGCTCACAGATATCCGGGACAGGGACAGATACGCAGTATTTT. Looking up the rest from reference TRBV18 and TRBJ2-3 gives the full variable domain: NAGVMQNPRHLVRRRGQEARLRCSPMKGHSHVYWYRQLPEEGLKFMVYLQKENIIDESGMPKERFSAEFPKEGPSILRIQQVVRGDSAAYFCASSQISGTGTDTQYFGPGTRLTVL.

The chain couples TRBV21-1 to TRBJ2-3; the table's TRBD2 call for D was not verified on the DNA. TRBV21-1 is recorded as a pseudogene. The CDR3 contains 14 residues. This CDR3 reads CASSWYRLQDTQYF. The CDR3 DNA is TGTGCCAGCAGCTGGTACCGGTTGCAAGATACGCAGTATTTT.